This T cell receptor beta chain is drawn from a study of CD8+ T cells in alopecia areata. For the study at large: Among treated patients, oral tofacitinib was administered at 5 to 10 mg twice daily.

Germline V gene data show CDR1 as SQVTM and CDR2 as ANQGSEA. This CDR3 is 12 amino acids long. Trimming took 3 bases from V and 0 from J, leaving 5 bases between them. Sequencing templates came from extracted RNA that was reverse transcribed into cDNA. The protocol was immunoSEQ multiplex PCR, while the TCRdb copy is restricted to in-frame clones and leaves out a portion. The sample lists 100,000 to 150,000 clones; almost 50% were seen once. Study-wide points: Alopecia totalis/universalis scalp especially showed more expanded CD8+ clones than normal scalp.

Peripheral blood and lesional scalp punch biopsies came from alopecia areata patients. Researchers picked out CD4+ and CD8+ T cells from PBMCs by sorting. This clone showed up just a few times. The antigen is not known. The clonotype originates from a human donor with alopecia areata. The material sequenced was CD8+ T cells sorted from blood, taken at week 0. This rearrangement joins TRBV29-1 to TRBJ2-5; D gene uncertain. The CDR3 coding sequence is TGCAGCGTTGAGGTGGACCAAGAGACCCAGTACTTC. Protein sequence: CSVEVDQETQYF.